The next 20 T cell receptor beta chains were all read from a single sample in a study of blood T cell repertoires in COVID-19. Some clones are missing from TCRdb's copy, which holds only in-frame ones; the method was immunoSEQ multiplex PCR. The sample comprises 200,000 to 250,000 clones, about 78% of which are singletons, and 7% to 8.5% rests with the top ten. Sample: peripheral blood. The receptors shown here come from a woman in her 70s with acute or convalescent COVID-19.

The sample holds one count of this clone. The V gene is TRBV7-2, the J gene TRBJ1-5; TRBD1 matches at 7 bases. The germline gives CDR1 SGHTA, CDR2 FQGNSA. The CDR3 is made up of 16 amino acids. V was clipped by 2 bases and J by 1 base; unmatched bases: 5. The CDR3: CASSLNRGSSNQPQHF. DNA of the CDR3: TGTGCCAGCAGCTTAAACAGGGGTTCGAGCAATCAGCCCCAGCATTTT. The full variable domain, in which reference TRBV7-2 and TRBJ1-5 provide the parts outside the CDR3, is GAGVSQSPSNKVTEKGKDVELRCDPISGHTALYWYRQSLGQGLEFLIYFQGNSAPDKSGLPSDRFSAERTGGSVSTLTIQRTQQEDSAVYLCASSLNRGSSNQPQHFGDGTRLSIL.

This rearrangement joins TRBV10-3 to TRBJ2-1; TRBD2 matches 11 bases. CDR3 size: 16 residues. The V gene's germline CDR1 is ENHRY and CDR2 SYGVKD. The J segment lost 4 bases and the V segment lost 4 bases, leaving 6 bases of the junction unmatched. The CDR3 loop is CAISGQTSGAYNEQFF. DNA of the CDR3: TGTGCCATCAGTGGGCAGACTAGCGGGGCTTACAATGAGCAGTTCTTC.

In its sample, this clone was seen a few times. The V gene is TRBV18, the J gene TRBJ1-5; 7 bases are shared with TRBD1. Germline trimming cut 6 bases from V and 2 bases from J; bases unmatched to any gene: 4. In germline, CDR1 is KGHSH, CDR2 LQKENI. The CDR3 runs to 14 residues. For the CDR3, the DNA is TGTGCCAGCTCCCCCACAGGGGGCAATCAGCCCCAGCATTTT. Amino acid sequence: CASSPTGGNQPQHF.

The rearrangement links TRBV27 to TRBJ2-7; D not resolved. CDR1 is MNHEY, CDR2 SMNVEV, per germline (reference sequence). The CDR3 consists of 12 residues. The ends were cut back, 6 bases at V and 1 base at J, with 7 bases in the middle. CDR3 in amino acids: CASRAVSYEQYF. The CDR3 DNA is TGTGCCAGCAGGGCAGTATCCTACGAGCAGTACTTC.

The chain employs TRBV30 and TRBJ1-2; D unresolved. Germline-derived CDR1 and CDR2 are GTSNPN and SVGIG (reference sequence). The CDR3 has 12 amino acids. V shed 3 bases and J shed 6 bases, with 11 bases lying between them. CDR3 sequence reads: CAWRTRIDGYTF. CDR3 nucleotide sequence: TGTGCCTGGAGAACCCGAATAGATGGCTACACCTTC.

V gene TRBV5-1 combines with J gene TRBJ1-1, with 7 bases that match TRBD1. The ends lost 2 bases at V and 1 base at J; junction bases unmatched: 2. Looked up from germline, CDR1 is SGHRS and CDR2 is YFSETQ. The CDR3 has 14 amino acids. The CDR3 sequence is CASSFDRENTEAFF. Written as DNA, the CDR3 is TGCGCCAGCAGCTTTGACAGGGAGAACACTGAAGCTTTCTTT.

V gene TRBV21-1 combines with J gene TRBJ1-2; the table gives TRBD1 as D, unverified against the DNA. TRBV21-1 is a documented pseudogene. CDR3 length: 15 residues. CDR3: CASSKGQGRDYGYTF. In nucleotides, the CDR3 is TGTGCCAGCAGCAAAGGACAGGGCAGGGACTATGGCTACACCTTC.

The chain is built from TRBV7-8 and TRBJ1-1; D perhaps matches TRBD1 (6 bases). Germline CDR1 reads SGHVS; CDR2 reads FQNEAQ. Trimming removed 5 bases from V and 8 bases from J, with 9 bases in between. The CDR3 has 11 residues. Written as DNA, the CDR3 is TGTGCCAGCAGCCCTGACAGGGAAGCTTTCTTT. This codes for CASSPDREAFF.

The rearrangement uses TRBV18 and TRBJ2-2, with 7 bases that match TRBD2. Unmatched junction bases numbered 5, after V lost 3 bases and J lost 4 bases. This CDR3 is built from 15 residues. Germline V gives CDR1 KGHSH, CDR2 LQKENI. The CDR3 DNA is TGTGCCAGCTCACCGTCCTGGGGGGGCACCGGGGAGCTGTTTTTT. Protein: CASSPSWGGTGELFF.

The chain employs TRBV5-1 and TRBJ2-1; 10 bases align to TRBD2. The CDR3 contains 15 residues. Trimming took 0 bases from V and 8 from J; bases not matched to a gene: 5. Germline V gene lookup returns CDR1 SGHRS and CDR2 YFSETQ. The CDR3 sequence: CASSLELAGQHEQFF. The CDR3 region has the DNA TGCGCCAGCAGCTTGGAACTAGCGGGGCAACATGAGCAGTTCTTC.

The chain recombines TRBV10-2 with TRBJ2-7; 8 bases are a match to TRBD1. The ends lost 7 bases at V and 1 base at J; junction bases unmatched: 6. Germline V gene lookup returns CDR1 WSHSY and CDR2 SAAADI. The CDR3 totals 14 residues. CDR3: CASTSRGPSYEQYF. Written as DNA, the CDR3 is TGCGCCAGCACATCCAGGGGGCCTTCCTACGAGCAGTACTTC.

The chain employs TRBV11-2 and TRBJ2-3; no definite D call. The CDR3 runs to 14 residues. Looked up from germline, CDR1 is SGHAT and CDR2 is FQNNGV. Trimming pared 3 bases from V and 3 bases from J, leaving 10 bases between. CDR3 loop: CASSFGTATDTQYF. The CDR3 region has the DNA TGTGCCAGCAGCTTTGGTACAGCAACAGATACGCAGTATTTT.

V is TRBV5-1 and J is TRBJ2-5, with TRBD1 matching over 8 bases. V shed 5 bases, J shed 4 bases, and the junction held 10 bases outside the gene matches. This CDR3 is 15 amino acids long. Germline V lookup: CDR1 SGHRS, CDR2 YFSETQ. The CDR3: CASSPGQAVVETQYF. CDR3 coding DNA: TGCGCCAGCAGTCCGGGACAGGCGGTGGTAGAGACCCAGTACTTC.

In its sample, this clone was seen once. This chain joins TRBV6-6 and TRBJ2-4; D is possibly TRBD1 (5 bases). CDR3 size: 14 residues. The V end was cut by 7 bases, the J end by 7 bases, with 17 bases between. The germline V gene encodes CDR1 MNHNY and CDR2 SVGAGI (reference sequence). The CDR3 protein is CASTTGGALNIQYF. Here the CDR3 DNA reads TGTGCCAGCACTACTGGTGGGGCCCTGAACATTCAGTACTTC.

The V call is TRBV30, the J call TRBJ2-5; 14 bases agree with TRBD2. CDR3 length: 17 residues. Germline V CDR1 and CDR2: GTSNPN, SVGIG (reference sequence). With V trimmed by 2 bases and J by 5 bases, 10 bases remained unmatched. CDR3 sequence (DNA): TGTGCCTGGAGTCCCGGGACTAGCGGGGGCAGGGGGGAGACCCAGTACTTC. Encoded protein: CAWSPGTSGGRGETQYF.

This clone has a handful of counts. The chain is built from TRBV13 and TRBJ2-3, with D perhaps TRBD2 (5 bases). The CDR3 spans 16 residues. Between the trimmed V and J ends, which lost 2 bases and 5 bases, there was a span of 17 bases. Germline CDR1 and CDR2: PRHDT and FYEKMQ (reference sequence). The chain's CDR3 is CASSLNRLPLGDTQYF. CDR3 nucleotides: TGTGCCAGCAGCTTAAATCGACTACCCTTAGGAGATACGCAGTATTTT. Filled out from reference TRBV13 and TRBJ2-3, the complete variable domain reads AAGVIQSPRHLIKEKRETATLKCYPIPRHDTVYWYQQGPGQDPQFLISFYEKMQSDKGSIPDRFSAQQFSDYHSELNMSSLELGDSALYFCASSLNRLPLGDTQYFGPGTRLTVL.

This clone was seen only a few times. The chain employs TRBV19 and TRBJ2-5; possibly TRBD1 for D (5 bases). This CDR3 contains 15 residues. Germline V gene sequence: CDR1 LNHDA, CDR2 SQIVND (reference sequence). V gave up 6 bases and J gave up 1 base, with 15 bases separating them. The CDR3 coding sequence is TGTGCCAGTAGGGACACACCGAATCCCCAAGAGACCCAGTACTTC. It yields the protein CASRDTPNPQETQYF.

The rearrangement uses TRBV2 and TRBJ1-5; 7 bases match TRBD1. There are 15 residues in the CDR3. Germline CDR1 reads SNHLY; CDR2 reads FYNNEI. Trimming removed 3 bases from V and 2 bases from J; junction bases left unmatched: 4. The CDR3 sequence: CASSDVGQGNQPQHF. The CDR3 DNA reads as TGTGCCAGCAGTGACGTAGGACAGGGCAATCAGCCCCAGCATTTT.

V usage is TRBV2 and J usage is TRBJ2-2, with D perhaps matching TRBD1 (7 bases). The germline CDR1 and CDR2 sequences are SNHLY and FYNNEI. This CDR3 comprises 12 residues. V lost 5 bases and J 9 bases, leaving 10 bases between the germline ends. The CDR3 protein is CASSQGGRELFF. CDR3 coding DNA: TGTGCCAGCAGTCAGGGGGGCCGGGAGCTGTTTTTT.

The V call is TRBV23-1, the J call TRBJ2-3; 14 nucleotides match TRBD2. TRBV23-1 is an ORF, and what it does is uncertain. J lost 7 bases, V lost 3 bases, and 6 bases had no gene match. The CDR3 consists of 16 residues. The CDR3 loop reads CASSHLGLAGAYTQYF. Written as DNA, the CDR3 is TGCGCCAGCAGTCACCTGGGACTAGCGGGGGCATATACGCAGTATTTT.